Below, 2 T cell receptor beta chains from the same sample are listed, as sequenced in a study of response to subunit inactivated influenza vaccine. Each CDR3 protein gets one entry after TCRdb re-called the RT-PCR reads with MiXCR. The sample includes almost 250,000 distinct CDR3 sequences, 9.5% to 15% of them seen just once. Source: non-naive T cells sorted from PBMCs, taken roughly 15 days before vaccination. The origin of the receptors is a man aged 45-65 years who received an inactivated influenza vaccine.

The CDR3 DNA reads TGCAGTGCTACAGATAGCGGGAGGGCCCTCAATGAGCAGTTCTTC. It is translated as CSATDSGRALNEQFF. This chain connects TRBV20-1 to TRBJ2-1; 11 bases are shared with TRBD2. V lost 4 bases, J lost 6 bases, and 8 bases stayed unmatched. This CDR3 contains 15 residues. The germline CDR1 and CDR2 sequences are DFQATT and SNEGSKA (reference sequence).

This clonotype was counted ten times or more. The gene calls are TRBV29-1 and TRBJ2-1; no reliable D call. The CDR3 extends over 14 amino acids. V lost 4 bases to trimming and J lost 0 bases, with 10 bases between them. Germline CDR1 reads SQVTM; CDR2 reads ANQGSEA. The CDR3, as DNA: TGCAGCGTTGTTACTTGGAACTCCTACAATGAGCAGTTCTTC. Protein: CSVVTWNSYNEQFF.